The rows below give T cell receptor beta chains drawn from one sample of a study of beta chain features in type 1 diabetes. TCRdb's copy holds only in-frame clones and misses some; the assay was immunoSEQ multiplex PCR. The sample holds 300,000 to 400,000 clones, about a tenth seen once. The sequenced material came from central memory CD4+ T cells from blood. These receptors were collected from a man aged 25 to 40 with type 1 diabetes. Both conserved end residues are part of each CDR3.

v_call,j_call,cdr3_aa
TRBV10-1,TRBJ2-7,CASSDPGQGLHEQYF
TRBV7-2,TRBJ1-5,CASSLTGGAGQPQHF
TRBV6-6,TRBJ2-2,CASSYRTVNTGELFF
TRBV4-3,TRBJ1-2,CASSQDPLEGGYTF
TRBV7-9,TRBJ2-3,CASSLDRNTDTQYF
TRBV11-3,TRBJ1-6,CASSSGQGMSPLHF
TRBV28,TRBJ2-4,CASSFKNIQYF
TRBV7-2,TRBJ2-3,CASSLNEGTDTQYF
TRBV2,TRBJ2-7,CASSESTGLTYEQYF
TRBV12-5,TRBJ2-1,CASGYNEQFF
TRBV30,TRBJ1-2,CAWSPPETGAGYTF
TRBV6-5,TRBJ1-2,CASSNRDRFIFGYTF
TRBV6-5,TRBJ2-5,CASSSGKTQYF
TRBV2,TRBJ2-5,CASSRITGTSGGARETQYF
TRBV10-1,TRBJ2-5,CASSESQGTQETQYF
TRBV2,TRBJ2-1,CASSVRLADEQFF
TRBV7-2,TRBJ2-3,CASNLIPGTSTDTQYF
TRBV27,TRBJ2-7,CASGRYRGLDEQYF
TRBV7-2,TRBJ2-1,CASSSSAASSYNEQFF
TRBV14,TRBJ1-1,CASSPVTGGKNTEAFF
TRBV29-1,TRBJ2-3,CSVARPGGDTQYF
TRBV28,TRBJ1-6,CASTAALGSNSPLHF
TRBV5-1,TRBJ2-7,CASSLGDEQYF
TRBV29-1,TRBJ2-5,CSVDSRSSWGETQYF
TRBV10-3,TRBJ2-3,CAISEVRGTTDTQYF
TRBV19,TRBJ1-4,CASSTPGGEGEKLFF
TRBV20-1,TRBJ2-5,CSAEQETQYF
TRBV29-1,TRBJ2-2,CSVTAGTGSIGELFF
TRBV4-3,TRBJ2-3,CASSQSVADTQYF
TRBV28,TRBJ2-5,CASSFLQGAETQYF
TRBV18,TRBJ2-7,CASSQTITLAGRTYEQYF
TRBV29-1,TRBJ2-2,CSVESLMNTGELFF
TRBV19,TRBJ2-3,CASSTQGLSTDTQYF
TRBV6-1,TRBJ1-1,CAITRTGRGTEAFF
TRBV9,TRBJ1-3,CASSAAPNRGSGNTIYF
TRBV29-1,TRBJ1-4,CSVVSTNEKLFF
TRBV5-1,TRBJ2-7,CASSLQGASYEQYF
TRBV18,TRBJ2-1,CASSSGTGDYNEQFF
TRBV5-6,TRBJ2-3,CASRRVTPDTQYF
TRBV13,TRBJ1-6,CASSLRGRSYNSPLHF
TRBV21-1,TRBJ2-2,CASSTDRGTGELFF
TRBV20-1,TRBJ2-3,CSAREYSLGYF
TRBV7-7,TRBJ2-3,CASSLEAGSWGTQYF
TRBV27,TRBJ2-7,CASSLGLGTGMDEQYF
TRBV7-2,TRBJ1-5,CASSPGRATDSNQPQHF